The 25 T cell receptor beta chains presented below share a single source sample, sequenced in a study of T cell responses to AZD1222 COVID-19 vaccine. The method was immunoSEQ multiplex PCR; TCRdb's version includes in-frame clones alone and lacks a portion of them. The sample shows more than 140,000 clones, more than 75% of them seen only once. The sequencing here drew on peripheral blood, taken on day 0 of AZD1222 vaccination. The receptors shown here come from an adult in good health.

The chain links TRBV7-9 to TRBJ2-5; D is perhaps TRBD2 (6 bases). The CDR3 is 16 residues long. Germline lookup yields CDR1 SEHNR and CDR2 FQNEAQ (reference sequence). The V gene lost 5 bases and the J gene lost 4 bases, with 20 bases spanning the gap. This CDR3 is CASSPLRGGPPETQYF. CDR3 DNA sequence: TGTGCCAGCAGCCCCCTGAGGGGAGGCCCTCCAGAGACCCAGTACTTC.

This chain connects TRBV27 to TRBJ2-3; 9 bases agree with TRBD2. The CDR3 consists of 15 residues. Trimming cost V 8 bases and J 6 bases; bases outside gene matches: 12. Germline V CDR1 and CDR2: MNHEY, SMNVEV (reference sequence). The CDR3 protein is CASRGEAGGADTQYF. CDR3 nucleotide sequence: TGTGCCAGCCGGGGGGAAGCGGGAGGTGCCGATACGCAGTATTTT.

The rearrangement uses TRBV5-1 and TRBJ1-2; TRBD1 aligns across 10 bases. The CDR3 contains 14 residues. V gave up 0 bases and J gave up 6 bases; unmatched junction bases: 2. Germline V lookup: CDR1 SGHRS, CDR2 YFSETQ. The CDR3 protein is CASSLGDRGNGYTF. In DNA, the CDR3 is TGCGCCAGCAGCTTGGGGGACAGGGGAAATGGCTACACCTTC.

CDR3: CASSGGGAREQFF. The CDR3 DNA follows: TGTGCCAGCAGCGGCGGTGGGGCGCGTGAGCAGTTCTTC. The genes are TRBV11-2 and TRBJ2-1, with D possibly TRBD1 on 5 matching bases. Germline CDR1 and CDR2: SGHAT and FQNNGV. Trimming removed 5 bases from V and 9 bases from J, with 14 bases in between. This CDR3 comprises 13 residues.

The chain has TRBV5-1 and TRBJ2-1, with TRBD2 matching over 13 bases. Germline CDR1 SGHRS, CDR2 YFSETQ. The CDR3 contains 17 residues. V dropped 6 bases and J dropped 2; count of bases not matched to a gene: 8. CDR3 coding DNA: TGCGCCAGCACATGGACTAGCGGGAGCCCCACCTACAATGAGCAGTTCTTC. This gives the protein CASTWTSGSPTYNEQFF.

The V and J genes are TRBV6-2 or TRBV6-3 and TRBJ2-3; 9 bases align to TRBD2. The CDR3 is 14 amino acids. After removal of 5 bases from V and 5 bases from J, the junction contained 5 bases not matched to a gene. Germline V gene data show CDR1 as MNHEY and CDR2 as SVGEGT. CDR3 in amino acids: CASSASGKGDTQYF. CDR3 bases: TGTGCCAGCAGTGCTAGCGGGAAGGGAGATACGCAGTATTTT.

Only one count was recorded for this clone. The chain employs TRBV6-1 and TRBJ1-4; D perhaps matches TRBD1 (6 bases). The germline V gene has CDR1 MNHNS and CDR2 SASEGT. The CDR3 totals 14 residues. V lost 8 bases to trimming and J lost 6 bases, with 16 bases between them. This CDR3 is CASARGIADEKLFF. In nucleotides, the CDR3 is TGTGCCAGCGCGAGGGGGATCGCGGATGAAAAACTGTTTTTT.

This chain joins TRBV30 and TRBJ2-6; TRBD2 is a possible D gene (6 bases). V was cut by 3 bases and J by 2 bases, with 23 bases left in between. CDR3 size: 19 residues. CDR1 is GTSNPN and CDR2 is SVGIG in the germline V gene (reference sequence). Here the CDR3 reads CAWSDKTRLGGPGANVLTF. The CDR3 DNA reads TGTGCCTGGAGCGACAAAACCCGTCTCGGGGGTCCTGGGGCCAACGTCCTGACTTTC.

The chain employs TRBV2 and TRBJ1-2; 9 bases fit TRBD1. The CDR3 is 13 amino acids. Trimming removed 6 bases from V and 2 bases from J; junction bases left unmatched: 1. In germline, CDR1 is SNHLY, CDR2 FYNNEI. CDR3 coding DNA: TGTGCCAGCAGCGGACAGGGGAACTATGGCTACACCTTC. This codes for CASSGQGNYGYTF. The variable domain in full, with the rest retrieved from reference TRBV2 and TRBJ1-2, is EPEVTQTPSHQVTQMGQEVILRCVPISNHLYFYWYRQILGQKVEFLVSFYNNEISEKSEIFDDQFSVERPDGSNFTLKIRSTKLEDSAMYFCASSGQGNYGYTFGSGTRLTVV.

The V and J genes are TRBV6-5 and TRBJ2-1; 9 positions agree with TRBD1. J was trimmed by 8 bases and V by 5 bases; bases with no gene match: 1. The CDR3 spans 12 residues. CDR1 and CDR2 (germline): MNHEY, SVGAGI. This chain's CDR3 is CASSRQGDEQFF. The CDR3 DNA follows: TGTGCCAGCAGTCGACAGGGGGATGAGCAGTTCTTC.

The gene calls are TRBV28 and TRBJ1-5; D is uncertain. CDR1 is MDHEN and CDR2 is SYDVKM in the germline V gene. V was cut by 7 bases and J by 8 bases, with 21 bases left in between. CDR3 length: 15 amino acids. This chain's CDR3 is CASTRWQAPSEPQHF. The CDR3 coding sequence is TGTGCCAGCACCCGGTGGCAGGCGCCGAGCGAGCCCCAGCATTTT.

This sequence joins TRBV9 and TRBJ2-5; D may be TRBD1 (5 bases). Per the germline V gene, CDR1 is SGDLS and CDR2 is YYNGEE. The germline V and J ends were trimmed by 4 bases and 4 bases, with 11 bases remaining between them. There are 13 residues in the CDR3. The CDR3 DNA reads TGTGCCAGCAGCCCAGGGTCGGGAGAGACCCAGTACTTC. Its translation is CASSPGSGETQYF.

The genes are TRBV19 and TRBJ1-5; D possibly corresponds to TRBD1 (5 bases). CDR1 and CDR2 from the germline V gene are LNHDA and SQIVND (reference sequence). This CDR3 comprises 15 residues. Trimming pared 5 bases from V and 6 bases from J, leaving 17 bases between. CDR3 region: CASSQGRQRGQPQHF. The CDR3 DNA reads TGTGCCAGTAGTCAGGGTCGTCAGCGCGGTCAGCCCCAGCATTTT.

This clone was seen a single time. V gene TRBV19 combines with J gene TRBJ1-3; D unclear. The V gene's germline CDR1 is LNHDA and CDR2 SQIVND (reference sequence). V dropped 8 bases and J dropped 2 bases, with 10 bases sitting between them. This CDR3 has 13 amino acids. The CDR3, as DNA: TGTGCCAGTGGAGTTGGTACTGGAAACACCATATATTTT. Encoded protein: CASGVGTGNTIYF.

This chain joins TRBV7-9 and TRBJ2-4; 9 positions agree with TRBD2. This CDR3 region has 14 residues. Trimming took 3 bases from V and 3 from J; bases not matched to a gene: 0. The germline V gene has CDR1 SEHNR and CDR2 FQNEAQ (reference sequence). CDR3 region: CASSLTSGKNIQYF. CDR3 DNA: TGTGCCAGCAGCTTGACTAGCGGCAAAAACATTCAGTACTTC.

The gene calls are TRBV18 and TRBJ1-1; D unclear. The germline CDR1 and CDR2 sequences are KGHSH and LQKENI. Trimming took off 6 bases at V and 1 base at J, with 12 bases between the two ends. The CDR3 sequence is 14 residues long. The CDR3 coding sequence is TGTGCCAGCTCCCCCCTTACAGCGAACACTGAAGCTTTCTTT. It specifies CASSPLTANTEAFF. The complete variable domain, with remaining parts taken from reference TRBV18 and TRBJ1-1, reads NAGVMQNPRHLVRRRGQEARLRCSPMKGHSHVYWYRQLPEEGLKFMVYLQKENIIDESGMPKERFSAEFPKEGPSILRIQQVVRGDSAAYFCASSPLTANTEAFFGQGTRLTVV.

This rearrangement joins TRBV6-5 to TRBJ1-2; 7 bases map to TRBD1. Germline V gene lookup returns CDR1 MNHEY and CDR2 SVGAGI. J lost 4 bases, V lost 7 bases, and 9 bases had no gene match. The CDR3 spans 14 residues. The CDR3 sequence: CASTINRGSYGYTF. In DNA, the CDR3 is TGTGCCAGCACCATAAACAGGGGAAGCTATGGCTACACCTTC.

The chain recombines TRBV9 with TRBJ1-1, with a tentative D call TRBD1 (6 bases). Trimming took 3 bases from V and 0 from J, leaving 12 bases between them. CDR3 length: 15 amino acids. Germline values: CDR1 SGDLS, CDR2 YYNGEE. The CDR3 region has the DNA TGTGCCAGCAGCGAGACAGGAGGATTGAACACTGAAGCTTTCTTT. This gives the protein CASSETGGLNTEAFF.

The chain carries TRBV2 and TRBJ1-6; possibly TRBD1 for D (6 bases). Deletions cut 1 base from V and 8 bases from J, with 12 bases between. In germline, CDR1 is SNHLY, CDR2 FYNNEI. This CDR3 has 15 residues. The CDR3: CASSEGGRGYSPLHF. The CDR3 nucleotides read TGTGCCAGCAGTGAAGGTGGCAGGGGATATTCACCCCTCCACTTT.

This clone was seen more than once but under ten times. The V and J genes are TRBV28 and TRBJ1-3; perhaps TRBD1 as D (6 bases). Per germline, CDR1 MDHEN and CDR2 SYDVKM. The CDR3 runs to 15 residues. Trimming took off 6 bases at V and 2 bases at J, with 14 bases between the two ends. Here the CDR3 reads CASSPLTGTGNTIYF. CDR3 nucleotide sequence: TGTGCCAGCAGCCCGCTTACAGGGACTGGAAACACCATATATTTT.

This CDR3 is CASSYRRGPNEKLFF. CDR3 DNA: TGTGCCAGCAGTTACCGCAGGGGGCCTAATGAAAAACTGTTTTTT. The chain joins TRBV6-5 to TRBJ1-4; 8 bases line up with TRBD1. CDR1 and CDR2 (germline): MNHEY, SVGAGI. V lost 2 bases to trimming and J lost 3 bases; unmatched junction nucleotides: 2. This CDR3 contains 15 residues.

V usage is TRBV5-4 and J usage is TRBJ1-1, with D possibly TRBD1 on 6 matching bases. The germline CDR1 and CDR2 sequences are SGHNT and YYREEE (reference sequence). There are 14 residues in the CDR3. V lost 0 bases, J lost 4 bases, and 10 bases lay in between. CDR3 nucleotides: TGTGCCAGCAGCTTGGGGGGACAAAGCACTGAAGCTTTCTTT. Translated: CASSLGGQSTEAFF.

The rearrangement joins TRBV2 to TRBJ2-5, with D perhaps being TRBD1 or TRBD2 (6 bases each). CDR1 and CDR2 from the germline V gene are SNHLY and FYNNEI. This CDR3 contains 15 residues. Trimming took 7 bases from V and 5 from J, leaving 20 bases between them. The CDR3 coding sequence is TGTGCCAGCATCCTCAATAAGGGGGGTCGGGAGACCCAGTACTTC. Encoded protein: CASILNKGGRETQYF.

V gene TRBV7-9 combines with J gene TRBJ1-3, with no clear D. Germline V gives CDR1 SEHNR, CDR2 FQNEAQ (reference sequence). The CDR3 consists of 14 residues. V was trimmed by 2 bases and J by 0 bases, leaving 5 bases between them. The CDR3 region has the DNA TGTGCCAGCAGCTTACCTGCCTCTGGAAACACCATATATTTT. Its translation is CASSLPASGNTIYF.

The chain uses TRBV14 and TRBJ2-1; 8 nucleotides line up with TRBD1. Trimming removed 4 bases from V and 2 bases from J; junction bases left unmatched: 10. The CDR3 sequence is 17 residues long. Germline V gene data show CDR1 as SGHDN and CDR2 as FVKESK. The CDR3 protein is CASSLLPQGAAYNEQFF. In nucleotides, the CDR3 is TGTGCCAGCAGCCTCCTACCCCAGGGGGCCGCCTACAATGAGCAGTTCTTC. The full variable domain, completed using reference TRBV14 and TRBJ2-1, is EAGVTQFPSHSVIEKGQTVTLRCDPISGHDNLYWYRRVMGKEIKFLLHFVKESKQDESGMPNNRFLAERTGGTYSTLKVQPAELEDSGVYFCASSLLPQGAAYNEQFFGPGTRLTVL.